The clone carrying this TCR beta chain was observed a few times. Its antigen is undetermined. The sample comes from a study of cytomegalovirus exposure and HLA in healthy donors. The PCR employed 60 Vbeta primers together with 13 Jbeta primers. Libraries were prepared by immunoSEQ multiplex PCR; TCRdb keeps only in-frame clonotypes and omits some of them. The table records about 170,000 clones, approximately 70% of them present only once. Study results and caveats: HLA restriction was apparent for most CMV-associated TCR beta chains in a later analysis. There were several of the most significant clusters that appeared linked to common viral pathogens in a later analysis. The study recorded some 160 TCR beta chains that were cytomegalovirus-associated. Researchers left out some V segments, among them TRBV6-2 and TRBV6-3, as indistinguishable.

This CDR3 is built from 21 residues. CDR1 and CDR2 from the germline V gene are LGHNT and FRNRAP. Losses at the gene ends were 0 bases for V and 7 bases for J; bases not matched to a gene: 17. The genes are TRBV12-5 and TRBJ2-1; 14 bases are shared with TRBD2. Sequenced sample: PBMCs. The receptor's source is a man aged 35 to 55 in good health and CMV-seropositive. The CDR3: CASGLVPIGRTSGGRGNEQFF. The CDR3 nucleotides are TGTGCTAGTGGTTTGGTACCCATTGGTAGGACTAGCGGGGGGAGAGGAAATGAGCAGTTCTTC. The complete variable domain, with remaining parts taken from reference TRBV12-5 and TRBJ2-1, reads DARVTQTPRHKVTEMGQEVTMRCQPILGHNTVFWYRQTMMQGLELLAYFRNRAPLDDSGMPKDRFSAEMPDATLATLKIQPSEPRDSAVYFCASGLVPIGRTSGGRGNEQFFGPGTRLTVL.